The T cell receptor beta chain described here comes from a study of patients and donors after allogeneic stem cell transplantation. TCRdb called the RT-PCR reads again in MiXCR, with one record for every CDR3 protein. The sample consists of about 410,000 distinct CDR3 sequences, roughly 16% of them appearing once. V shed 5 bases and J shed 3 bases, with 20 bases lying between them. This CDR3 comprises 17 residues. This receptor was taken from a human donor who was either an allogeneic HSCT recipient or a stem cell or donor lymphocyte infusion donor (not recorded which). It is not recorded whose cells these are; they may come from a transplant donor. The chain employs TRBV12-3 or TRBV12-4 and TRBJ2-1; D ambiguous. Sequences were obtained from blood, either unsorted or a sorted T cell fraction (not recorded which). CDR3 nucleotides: TGTGCCAGCAGTCCAACTAAGAGTTCAGACTTCTACAATGAGCAGTTCTTC. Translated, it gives CASSPTKSSDFYNEQFF.